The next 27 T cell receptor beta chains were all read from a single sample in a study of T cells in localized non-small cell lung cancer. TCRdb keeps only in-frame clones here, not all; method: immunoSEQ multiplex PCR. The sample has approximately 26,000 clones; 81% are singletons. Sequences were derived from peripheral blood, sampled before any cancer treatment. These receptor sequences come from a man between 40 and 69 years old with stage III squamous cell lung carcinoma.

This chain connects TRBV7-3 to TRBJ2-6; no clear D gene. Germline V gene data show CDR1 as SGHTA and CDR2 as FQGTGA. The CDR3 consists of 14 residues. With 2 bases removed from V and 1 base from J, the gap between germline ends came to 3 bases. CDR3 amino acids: CASSLQSGANVLTF. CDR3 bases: TGTGCCAGCAGCTTACAATCTGGGGCCAACGTCCTGACTTTC.

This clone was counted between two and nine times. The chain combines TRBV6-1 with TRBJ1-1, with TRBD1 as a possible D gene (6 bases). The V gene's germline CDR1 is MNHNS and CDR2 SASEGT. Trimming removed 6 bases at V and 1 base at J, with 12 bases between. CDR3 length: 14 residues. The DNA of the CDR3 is TGTGCCAGCAGAAAGAGGGGGAGGAACACTGAAGCTTTCTTT. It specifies CASRKRGRNTEAFF.

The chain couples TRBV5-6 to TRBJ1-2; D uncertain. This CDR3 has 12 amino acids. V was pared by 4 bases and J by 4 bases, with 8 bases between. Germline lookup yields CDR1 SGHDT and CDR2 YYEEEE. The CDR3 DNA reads TGTGCCAGCAGCGCGGACCTCTATGGCTACACCTTC. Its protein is CASSADLYGYTF.

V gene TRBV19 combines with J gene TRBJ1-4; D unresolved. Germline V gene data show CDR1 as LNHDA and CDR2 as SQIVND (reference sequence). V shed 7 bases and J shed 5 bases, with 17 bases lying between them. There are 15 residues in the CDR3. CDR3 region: CASTRSTGLNEKLFF. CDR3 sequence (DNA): TGTGCCAGTACCCGATCGACCGGGTTGAATGAAAAACTGTTTTTT.

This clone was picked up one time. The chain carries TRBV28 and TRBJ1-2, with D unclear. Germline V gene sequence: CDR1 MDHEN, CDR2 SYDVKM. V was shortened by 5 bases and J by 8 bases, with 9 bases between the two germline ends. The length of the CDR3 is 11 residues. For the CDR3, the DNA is TGTGCCAGCAGTATCAGGTTCGGCTACACCTTC. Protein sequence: CASSIRFGYTF.

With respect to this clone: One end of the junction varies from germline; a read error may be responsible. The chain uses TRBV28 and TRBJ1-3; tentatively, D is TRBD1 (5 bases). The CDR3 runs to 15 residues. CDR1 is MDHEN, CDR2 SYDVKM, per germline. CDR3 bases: TGTGCCAGCAGTTTGGGCAGGGCGGCTGGAAACATCATATATTTT. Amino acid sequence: CASSLGRAAGNIIYF.

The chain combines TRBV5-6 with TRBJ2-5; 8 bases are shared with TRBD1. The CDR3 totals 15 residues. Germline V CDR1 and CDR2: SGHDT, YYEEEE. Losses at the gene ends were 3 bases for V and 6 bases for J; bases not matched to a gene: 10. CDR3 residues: CASSSTDRVAQTQYF. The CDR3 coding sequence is TGTGCCAGCAGCTCCACGGACAGGGTCGCACAGACCCAGTACTTC.

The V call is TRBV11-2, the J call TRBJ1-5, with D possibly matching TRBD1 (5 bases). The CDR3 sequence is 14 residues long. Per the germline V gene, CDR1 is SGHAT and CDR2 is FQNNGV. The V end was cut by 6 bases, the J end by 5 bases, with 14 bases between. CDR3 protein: CASSQTGVDQPQHF. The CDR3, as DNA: TGTGCCAGCAGTCAGACGGGGGTGGATCAGCCCCAGCATTTT.

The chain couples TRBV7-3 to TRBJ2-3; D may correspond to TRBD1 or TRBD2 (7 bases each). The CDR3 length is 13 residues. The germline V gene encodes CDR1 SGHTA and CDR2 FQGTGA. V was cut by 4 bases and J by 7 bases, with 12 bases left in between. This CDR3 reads CASSSQGGNTQYF. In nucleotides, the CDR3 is TGTGCCAGCAGCTCCCAGGGGGGGAATACGCAGTATTTT. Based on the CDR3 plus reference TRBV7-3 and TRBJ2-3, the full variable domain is GAGVSQTPSNKVTEKGKYVELRCDPISGHTALYWYRQSLGQGPEFLIYFQGTGAADDSGLPNDRFFAVRPEGSVSTLKIQRTERGDSAVYLCASSSQGGNTQYFGPGTRLTVL.

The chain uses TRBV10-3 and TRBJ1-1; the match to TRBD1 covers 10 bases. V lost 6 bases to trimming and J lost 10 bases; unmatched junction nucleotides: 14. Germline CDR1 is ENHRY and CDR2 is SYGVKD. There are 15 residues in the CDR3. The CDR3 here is CAIRDGTGVNRVAFF. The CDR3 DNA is TGTGCCATCAGGGACGGGACAGGGGTGAACAGGGTAGCTTTCTTT.

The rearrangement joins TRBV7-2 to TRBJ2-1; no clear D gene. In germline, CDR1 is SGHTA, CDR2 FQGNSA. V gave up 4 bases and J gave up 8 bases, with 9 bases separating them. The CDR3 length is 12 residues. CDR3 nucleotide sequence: TGTGCCAGCAGCTGGCTCGGATATGAGCAGTTCTTC. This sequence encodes CASSWLGYEQFF.

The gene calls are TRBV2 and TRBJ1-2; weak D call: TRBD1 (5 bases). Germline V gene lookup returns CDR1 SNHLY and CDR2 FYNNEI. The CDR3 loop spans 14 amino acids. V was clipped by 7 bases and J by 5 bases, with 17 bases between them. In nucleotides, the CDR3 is TGTGCCAGCATACCCGACCAGGGAAGATATGGCTACACCTTC. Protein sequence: CASIPDQGRYGYTF.

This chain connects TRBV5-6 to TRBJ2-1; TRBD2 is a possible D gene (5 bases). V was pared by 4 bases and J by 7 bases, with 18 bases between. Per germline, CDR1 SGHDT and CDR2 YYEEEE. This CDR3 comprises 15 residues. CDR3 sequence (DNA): TGTGCCAGCAGCCAGCTATGGACTTCCCGGAATGAGCAGTTCTTC. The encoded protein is CASSQLWTSRNEQFF.

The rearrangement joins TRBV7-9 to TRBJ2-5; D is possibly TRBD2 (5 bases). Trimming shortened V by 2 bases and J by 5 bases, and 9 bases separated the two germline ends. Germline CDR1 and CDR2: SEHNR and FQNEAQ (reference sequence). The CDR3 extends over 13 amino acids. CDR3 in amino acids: CASSLSWEETQYF. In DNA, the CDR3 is TGTGCCAGCAGCTTATCGTGGGAGGAGACCCAGTACTTC.

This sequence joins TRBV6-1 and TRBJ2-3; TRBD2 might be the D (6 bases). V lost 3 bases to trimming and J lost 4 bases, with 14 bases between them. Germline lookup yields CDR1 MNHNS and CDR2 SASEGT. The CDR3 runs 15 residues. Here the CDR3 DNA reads TGTGCCAGCAGTGAGGTAGCGGAGACGTCAGATACGCAGTATTTT. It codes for CASSEVAETSDTQYF.

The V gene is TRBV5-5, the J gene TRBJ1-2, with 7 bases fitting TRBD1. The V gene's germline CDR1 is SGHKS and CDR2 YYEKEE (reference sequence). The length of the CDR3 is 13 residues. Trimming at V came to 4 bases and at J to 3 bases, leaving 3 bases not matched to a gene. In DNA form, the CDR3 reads TGTGCCAGCAGCCGAGGGACAGACTATGGCTACACCTTC. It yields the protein CASSRGTDYGYTF.

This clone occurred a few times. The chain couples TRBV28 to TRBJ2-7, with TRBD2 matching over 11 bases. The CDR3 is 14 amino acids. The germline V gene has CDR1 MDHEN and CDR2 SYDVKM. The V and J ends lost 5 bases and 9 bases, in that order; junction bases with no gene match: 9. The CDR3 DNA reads TGTGCCAGCAGTACTAGCGGGAGAGGCTATGGGCAGTACTTC. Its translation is CASSTSGRGYGQYF.

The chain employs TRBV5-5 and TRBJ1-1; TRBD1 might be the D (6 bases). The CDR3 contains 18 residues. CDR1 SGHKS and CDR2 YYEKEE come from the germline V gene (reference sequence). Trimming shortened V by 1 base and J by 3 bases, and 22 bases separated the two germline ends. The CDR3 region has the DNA TGTGCCAGCAGCTTGCTTGGCTTCCCGACGGAGGGGGACACTGAAGCTTTCTTT. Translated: CASSLLGFPTEGDTEAFF.

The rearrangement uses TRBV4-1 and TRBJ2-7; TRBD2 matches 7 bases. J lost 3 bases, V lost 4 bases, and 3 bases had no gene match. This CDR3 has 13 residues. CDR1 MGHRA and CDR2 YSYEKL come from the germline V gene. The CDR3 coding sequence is TGCGCCAGCAGCCTAACGGGGGGCTACGAGCAGTACTTC. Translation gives CASSLTGGYEQYF.

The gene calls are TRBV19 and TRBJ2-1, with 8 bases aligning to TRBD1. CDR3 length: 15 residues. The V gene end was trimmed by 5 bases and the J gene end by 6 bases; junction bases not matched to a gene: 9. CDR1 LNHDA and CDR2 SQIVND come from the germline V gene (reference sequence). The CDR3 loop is CASSAGQGRLNEQFF. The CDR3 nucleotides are TGTGCCAGTAGTGCTGGACAGGGAAGGCTCAATGAGCAGTTCTTC.

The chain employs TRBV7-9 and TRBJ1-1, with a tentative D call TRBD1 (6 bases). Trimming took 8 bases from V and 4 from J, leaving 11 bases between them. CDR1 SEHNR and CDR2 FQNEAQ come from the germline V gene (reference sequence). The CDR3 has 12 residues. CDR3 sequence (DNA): TGTGCCAGCGCGACAGGAGGCACTGAAGCTTTCTTT. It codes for CASATGGTEAFF.

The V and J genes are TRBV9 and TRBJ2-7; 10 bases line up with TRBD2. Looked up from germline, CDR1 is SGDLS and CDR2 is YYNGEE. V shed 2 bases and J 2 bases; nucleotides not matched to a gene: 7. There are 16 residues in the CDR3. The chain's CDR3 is CASSVGGTSGTYEQYF. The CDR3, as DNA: TGTGCCAGCAGCGTCGGCGGCACTAGCGGGACCTACGAGCAGTACTTC.

This CDR3 reads CASSPRDQNTGELFF. As DNA, the CDR3 is TGTGCCAGCAGCCCCCGGGACCAGAACACCGGGGAGCTGTTTTTT. The chain recombines TRBV7-6 with TRBJ2-2; either TRBD1 or TRBD2 may supply D (5 bases each). The V gene lost 5 bases and the J gene lost 1 base, with 11 bases spanning the gap. Germline lookup yields CDR1 SGHVS and CDR2 FNYEAQ. The CDR3 loop spans 15 amino acids.

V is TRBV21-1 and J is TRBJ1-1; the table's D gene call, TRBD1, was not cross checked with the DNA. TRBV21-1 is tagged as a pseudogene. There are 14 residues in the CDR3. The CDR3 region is CASSKLLRVAEAFF. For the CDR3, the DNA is TGTGCCAGCAGCAAGTTGCTCAGGGTCGCTGAAGCTTTCTTT.

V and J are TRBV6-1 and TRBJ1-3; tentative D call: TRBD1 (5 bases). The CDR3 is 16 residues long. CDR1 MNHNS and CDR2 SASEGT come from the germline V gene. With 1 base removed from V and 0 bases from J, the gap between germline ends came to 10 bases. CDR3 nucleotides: TGTGCCAGCAGTGAAGGGGGCAGCCGCTCTGGAAACACCATATATTTT. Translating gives CASSEGGSRSGNTIYF.

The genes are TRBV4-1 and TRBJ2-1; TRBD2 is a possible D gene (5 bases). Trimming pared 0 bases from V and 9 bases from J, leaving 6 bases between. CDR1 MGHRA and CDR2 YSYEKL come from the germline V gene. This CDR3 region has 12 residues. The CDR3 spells CASSQDGIEQFF. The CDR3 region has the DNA TGCGCCAGCAGCCAAGACGGGATTGAGCAGTTCTTC.

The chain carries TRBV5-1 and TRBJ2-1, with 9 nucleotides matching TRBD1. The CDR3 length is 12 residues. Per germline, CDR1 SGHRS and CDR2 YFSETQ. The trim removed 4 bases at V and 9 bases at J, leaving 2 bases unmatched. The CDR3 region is CASSKDRGEQFF. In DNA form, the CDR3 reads TGCGCCAGCAGCAAGGACAGGGGTGAGCAGTTCTTC.